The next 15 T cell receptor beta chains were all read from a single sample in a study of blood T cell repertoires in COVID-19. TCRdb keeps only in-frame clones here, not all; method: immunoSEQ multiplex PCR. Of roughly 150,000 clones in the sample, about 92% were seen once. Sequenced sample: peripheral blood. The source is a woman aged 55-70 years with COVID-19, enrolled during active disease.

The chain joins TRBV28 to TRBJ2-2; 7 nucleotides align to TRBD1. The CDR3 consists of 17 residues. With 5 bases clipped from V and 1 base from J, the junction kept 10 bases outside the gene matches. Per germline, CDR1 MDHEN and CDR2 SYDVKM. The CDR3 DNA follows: TGTGCCAGCAGTGAACCAGGGGGTTCATTGAACACCGGGGAGCTGTTTTTT. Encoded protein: CASSEPGGSLNTGELFF.

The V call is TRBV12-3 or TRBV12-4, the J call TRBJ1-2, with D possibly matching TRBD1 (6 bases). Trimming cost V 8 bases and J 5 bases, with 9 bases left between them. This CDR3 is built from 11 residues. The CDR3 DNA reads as TGTGCCAGCCGGGGGGCTTATGGCTACACCTTC. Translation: CASRGAYGYTF.

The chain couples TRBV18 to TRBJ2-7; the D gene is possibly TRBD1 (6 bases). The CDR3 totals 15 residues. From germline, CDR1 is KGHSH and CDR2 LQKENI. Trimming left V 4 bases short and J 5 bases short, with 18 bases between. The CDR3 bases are TGTGCCAGCTCACGAATGAATGGGGGCAGCCACGAGCAGTACTTC. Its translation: CASSRMNGGSHEQYF.

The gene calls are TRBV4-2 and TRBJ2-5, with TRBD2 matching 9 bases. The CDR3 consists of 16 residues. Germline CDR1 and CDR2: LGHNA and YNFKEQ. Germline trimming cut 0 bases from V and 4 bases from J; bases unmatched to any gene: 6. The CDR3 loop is CASSQDPSGGLETQYF. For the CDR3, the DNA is TGTGCCAGCAGCCAAGACCCGAGCGGGGGGTTAGAGACCCAGTACTTC.

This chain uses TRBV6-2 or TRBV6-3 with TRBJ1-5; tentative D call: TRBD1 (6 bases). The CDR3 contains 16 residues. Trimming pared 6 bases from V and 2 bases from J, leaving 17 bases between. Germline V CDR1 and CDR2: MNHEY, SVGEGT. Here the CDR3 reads CASSQQGFSGNQPQHF. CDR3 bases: TGTGCCAGCAGCCAACAGGGATTTAGCGGCAATCAGCCCCAGCATTTT.

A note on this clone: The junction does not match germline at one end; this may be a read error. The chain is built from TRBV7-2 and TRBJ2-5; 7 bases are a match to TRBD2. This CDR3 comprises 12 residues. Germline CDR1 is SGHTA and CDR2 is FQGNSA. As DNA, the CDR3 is TGTGCCAGCAGCTTAGAAGTAGGACTAGTAAACTTC. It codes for CASSLEVGLVNF.

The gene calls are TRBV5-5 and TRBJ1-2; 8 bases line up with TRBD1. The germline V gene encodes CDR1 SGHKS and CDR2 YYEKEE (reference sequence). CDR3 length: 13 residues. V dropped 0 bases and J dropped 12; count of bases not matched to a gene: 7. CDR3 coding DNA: TGTGCCAGCAGCTTGGCCGGGGACAGGCCACACACCTTC. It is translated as CASSLAGDRPHTF. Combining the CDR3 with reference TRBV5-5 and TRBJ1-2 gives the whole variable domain DAGVTQSPTHLIKTRGQQVTLRCSPISGHKSVSWYQQVLGQGPQFIFQYYEKEERGRGNFPDRFSARQFPNYSSELNVNALLLGDSALYLCASSLAGDRPHTFGSGTRLTVV.

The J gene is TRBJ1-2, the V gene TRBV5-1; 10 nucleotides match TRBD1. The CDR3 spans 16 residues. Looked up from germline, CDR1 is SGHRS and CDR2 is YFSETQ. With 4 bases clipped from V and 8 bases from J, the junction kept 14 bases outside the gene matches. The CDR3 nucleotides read TGCGCCAGCAGCCCTTCACTGACAGGGGGCGGGCGAGGCTACACCTTC. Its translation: CASSPSLTGGGRGYTF.

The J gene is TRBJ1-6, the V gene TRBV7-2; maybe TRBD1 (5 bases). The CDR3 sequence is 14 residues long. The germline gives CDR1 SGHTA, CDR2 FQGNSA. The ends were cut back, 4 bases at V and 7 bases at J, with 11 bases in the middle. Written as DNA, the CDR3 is TGTGCCAGCAGCTACACAGGTGGGAATTCACCCCTCCACTTT. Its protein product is CASSYTGGNSPLHF.

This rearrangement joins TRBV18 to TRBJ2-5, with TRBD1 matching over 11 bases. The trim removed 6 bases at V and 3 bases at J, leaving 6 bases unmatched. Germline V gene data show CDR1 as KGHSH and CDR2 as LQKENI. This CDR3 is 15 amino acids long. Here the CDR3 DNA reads TGTGCCAGCTCGCGGGACAGGGGGGACGAAGAGACCCAGTACTTC. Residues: CASSRDRGDEETQYF.

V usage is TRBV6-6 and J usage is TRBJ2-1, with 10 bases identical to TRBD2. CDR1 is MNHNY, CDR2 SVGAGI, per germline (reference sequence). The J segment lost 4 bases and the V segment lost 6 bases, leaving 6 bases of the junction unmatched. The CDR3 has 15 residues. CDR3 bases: TGTGCCAGCAGACCTACTAGCGGGGCTTACAATGAGCAGTTCTTC. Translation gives CASRPTSGAYNEQFF.

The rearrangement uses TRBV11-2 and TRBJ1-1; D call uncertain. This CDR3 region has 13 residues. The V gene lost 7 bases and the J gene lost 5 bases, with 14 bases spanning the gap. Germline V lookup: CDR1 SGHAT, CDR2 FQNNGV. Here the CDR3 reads CASTVTGVTEAFF. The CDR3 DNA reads TGTGCCAGCACCGTCACGGGTGTTACTGAAGCTTTCTTT.

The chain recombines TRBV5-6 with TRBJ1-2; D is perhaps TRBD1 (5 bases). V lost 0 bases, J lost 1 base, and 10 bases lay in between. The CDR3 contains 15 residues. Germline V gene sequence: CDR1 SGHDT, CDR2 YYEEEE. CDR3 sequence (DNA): TGTGCCAGCAGCTTGGCCAGGGAGGTTAACTATGGCTACACCTTC. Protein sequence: CASSLAREVNYGYTF.

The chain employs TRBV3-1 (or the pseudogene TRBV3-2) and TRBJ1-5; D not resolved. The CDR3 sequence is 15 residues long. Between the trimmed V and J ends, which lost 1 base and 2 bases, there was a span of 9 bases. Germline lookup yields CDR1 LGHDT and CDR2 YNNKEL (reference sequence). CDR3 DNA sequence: TGTGCCAGCAGCCAAGGAGGGTTAGGCAATCAGCCCCAGCATTTT. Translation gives CASSQGGLGNQPQHF.

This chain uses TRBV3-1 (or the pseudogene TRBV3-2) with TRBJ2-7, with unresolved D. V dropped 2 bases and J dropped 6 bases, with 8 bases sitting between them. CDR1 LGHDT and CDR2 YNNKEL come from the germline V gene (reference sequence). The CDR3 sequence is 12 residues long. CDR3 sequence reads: CASSQQASEQYF. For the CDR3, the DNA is TGTGCCAGCAGCCAACAGGCCAGCGAGCAGTACTTC.